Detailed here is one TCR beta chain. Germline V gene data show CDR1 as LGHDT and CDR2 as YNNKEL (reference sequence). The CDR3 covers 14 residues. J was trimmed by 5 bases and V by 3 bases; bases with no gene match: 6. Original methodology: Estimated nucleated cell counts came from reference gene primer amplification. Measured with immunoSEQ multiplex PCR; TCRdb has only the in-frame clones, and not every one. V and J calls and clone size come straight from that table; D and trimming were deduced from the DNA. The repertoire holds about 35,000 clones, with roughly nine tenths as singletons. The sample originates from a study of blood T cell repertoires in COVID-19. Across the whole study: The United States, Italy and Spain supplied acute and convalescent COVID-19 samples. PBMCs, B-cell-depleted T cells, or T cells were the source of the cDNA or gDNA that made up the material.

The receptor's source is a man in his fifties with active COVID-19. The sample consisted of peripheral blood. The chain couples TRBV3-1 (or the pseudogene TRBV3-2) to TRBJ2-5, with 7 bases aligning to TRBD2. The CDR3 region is CASSHRAGTETQYF. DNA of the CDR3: TGTGCCAGCAGCCACAGAGCGGGGACGGAGACCCAGTACTTC.